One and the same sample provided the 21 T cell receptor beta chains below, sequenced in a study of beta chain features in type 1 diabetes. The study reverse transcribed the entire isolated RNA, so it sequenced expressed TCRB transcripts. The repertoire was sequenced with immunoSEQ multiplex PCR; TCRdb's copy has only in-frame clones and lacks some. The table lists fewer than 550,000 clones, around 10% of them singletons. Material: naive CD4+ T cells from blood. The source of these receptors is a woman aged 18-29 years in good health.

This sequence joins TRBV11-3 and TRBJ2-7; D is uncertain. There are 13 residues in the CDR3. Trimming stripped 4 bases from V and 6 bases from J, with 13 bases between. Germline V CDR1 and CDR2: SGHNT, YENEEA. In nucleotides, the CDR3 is TGTGCCAGCAGCTCTAATTCAATCTCCGAGCAGTACTTC. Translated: CASSSNSISEQYF.

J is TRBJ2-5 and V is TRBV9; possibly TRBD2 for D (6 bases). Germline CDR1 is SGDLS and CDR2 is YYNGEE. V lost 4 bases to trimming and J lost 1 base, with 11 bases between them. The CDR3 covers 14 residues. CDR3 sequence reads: CASSPGLTQETQYF. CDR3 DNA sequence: TGTGCCAGCAGCCCGGGACTCACCCAAGAGACCCAGTACTTC.

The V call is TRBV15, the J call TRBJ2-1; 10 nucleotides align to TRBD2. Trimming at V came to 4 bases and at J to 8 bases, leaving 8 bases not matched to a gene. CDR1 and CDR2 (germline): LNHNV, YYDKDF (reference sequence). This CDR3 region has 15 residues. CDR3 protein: CATSTAAGGPYEQFF. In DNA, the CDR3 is TGTGCCACCAGCACCGCAGCGGGGGGGCCTTATGAGCAGTTCTTC.

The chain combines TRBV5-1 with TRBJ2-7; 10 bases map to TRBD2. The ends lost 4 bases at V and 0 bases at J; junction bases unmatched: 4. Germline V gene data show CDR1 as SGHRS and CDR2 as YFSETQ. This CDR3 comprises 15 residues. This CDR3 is CASSRTSGSSYEQYF. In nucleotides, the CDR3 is TGCGCCAGCAGCCGGACTAGCGGAAGCTCCTACGAGCAGTACTTC. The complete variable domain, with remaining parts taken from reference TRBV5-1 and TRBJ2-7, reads KAGVTQTPRYLIKTRGQQVTLSCSPISGHRSVSWYQQTPGQGLQFLFEYFSETQRNKGNFPGRFSGRQFSNSRSEMNVSTLELGDSALYLCASSRTSGSSYEQYFGPGTRLTVT.

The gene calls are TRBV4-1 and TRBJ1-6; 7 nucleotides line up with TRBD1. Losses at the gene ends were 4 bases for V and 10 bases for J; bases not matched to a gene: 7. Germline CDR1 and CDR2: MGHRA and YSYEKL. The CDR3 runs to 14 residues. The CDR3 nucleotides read TGCGCCAGCAGCCCCGACAGGGCGAGATCACCCCTCCACTTT. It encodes CASSPDRARSPLHF.

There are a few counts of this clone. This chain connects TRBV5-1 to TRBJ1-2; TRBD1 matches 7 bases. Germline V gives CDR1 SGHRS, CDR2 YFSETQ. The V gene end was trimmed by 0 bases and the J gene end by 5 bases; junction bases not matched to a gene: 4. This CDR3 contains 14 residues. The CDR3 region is CASSLGTGPYGYTF. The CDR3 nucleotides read TGCGCCAGCAGCTTGGGGACAGGTCCGTATGGCTACACCTTC. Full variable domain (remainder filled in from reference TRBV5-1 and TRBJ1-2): KAGVTQTPRYLIKTRGQQVTLSCSPISGHRSVSWYQQTPGQGLQFLFEYFSETQRNKGNFPGRFSGRQFSNSRSEMNVSTLELGDSALYLCASSLGTGPYGYTFGSGTRLTVV.

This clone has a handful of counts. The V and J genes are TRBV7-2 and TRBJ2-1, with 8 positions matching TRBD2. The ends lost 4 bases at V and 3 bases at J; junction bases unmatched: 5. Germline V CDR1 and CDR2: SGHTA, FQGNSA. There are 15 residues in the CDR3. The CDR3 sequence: CASSSDSGSYNEQFF. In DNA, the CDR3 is TGTGCCAGCAGCTCAGACAGCGGGAGCTACAATGAGCAGTTCTTC.

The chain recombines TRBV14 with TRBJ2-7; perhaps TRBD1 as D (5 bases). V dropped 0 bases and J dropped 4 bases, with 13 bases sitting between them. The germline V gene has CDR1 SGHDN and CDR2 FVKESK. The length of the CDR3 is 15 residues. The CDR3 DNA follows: TGTGCCAGCAGCCAAGATGGGCAGGGCAAGTACGAGCAGTACGTC. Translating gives CASSQDGQGKYEQYV.

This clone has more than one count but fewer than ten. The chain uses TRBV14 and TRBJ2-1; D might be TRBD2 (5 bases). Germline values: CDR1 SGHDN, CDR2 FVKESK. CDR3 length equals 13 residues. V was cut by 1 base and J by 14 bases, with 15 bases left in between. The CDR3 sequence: CASSQAGRGLEFF. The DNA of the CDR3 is TGTGCCAGCAGCCAAGCTGGACGGGGATTGGAGTTCTTC.

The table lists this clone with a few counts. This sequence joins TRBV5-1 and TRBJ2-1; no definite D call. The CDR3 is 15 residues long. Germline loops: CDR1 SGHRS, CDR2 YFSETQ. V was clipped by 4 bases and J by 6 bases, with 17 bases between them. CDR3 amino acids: CASSPGWSVGNEQFF. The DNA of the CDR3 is TGCGCCAGCAGCCCCGGGTGGTCGGTTGGCAATGAGCAGTTCTTC.

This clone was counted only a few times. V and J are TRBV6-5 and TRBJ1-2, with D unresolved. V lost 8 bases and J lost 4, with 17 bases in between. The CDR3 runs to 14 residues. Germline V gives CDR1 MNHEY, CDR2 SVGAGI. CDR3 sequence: CASVGTRSRYGYTF. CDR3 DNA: TGTGCCAGCGTGGGCACGAGGAGCCGCTATGGCTACACCTTC.

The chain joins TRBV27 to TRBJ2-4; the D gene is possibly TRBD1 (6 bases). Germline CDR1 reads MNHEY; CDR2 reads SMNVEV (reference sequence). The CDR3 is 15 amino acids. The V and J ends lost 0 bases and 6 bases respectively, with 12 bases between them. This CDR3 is CASSLSQGRGNIQYF. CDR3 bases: TGTGCCAGCAGTTTATCTCAGGGGCGCGGAAACATTCAGTACTTC.

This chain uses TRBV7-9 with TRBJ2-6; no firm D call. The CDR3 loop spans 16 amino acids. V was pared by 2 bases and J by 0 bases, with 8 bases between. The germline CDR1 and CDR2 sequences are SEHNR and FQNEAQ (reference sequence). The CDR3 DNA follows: TGTGCCAGCAGCTTATACCCAGTCTCTGGGGCCAACGTCCTGACTTTC. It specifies CASSLYPVSGANVLTF. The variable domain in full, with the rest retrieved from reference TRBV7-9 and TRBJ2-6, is DTGVSQNPRHKITKRGQNVTFRCDPISEHNRLYWYRQTLGQGPEFLTYFQNEAQLEKSRLLSDRFSAERPKGSFSTLEIQRTEQGDSAMYLCASSLYPVSGANVLTFGAGSRLTVL.

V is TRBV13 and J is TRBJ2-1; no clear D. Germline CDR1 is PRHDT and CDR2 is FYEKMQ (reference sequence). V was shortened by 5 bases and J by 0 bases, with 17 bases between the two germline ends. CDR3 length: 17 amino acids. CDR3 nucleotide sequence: TGTGCCAGCAGCCCACAAGATGGAAAGAGCTCCTACAATGAGCAGTTCTTC. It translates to CASSPQDGKSSYNEQFF. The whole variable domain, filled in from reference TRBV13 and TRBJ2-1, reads AAGVIQSPRHLIKEKRETATLKCYPIPRHDTVYWYQQGPGQDPQFLISFYEKMQSDKGSIPDRFSAQQFSDYHSELNMSSLELGDSALYFCASSPQDGKSSYNEQFFGPGTRLTVL.

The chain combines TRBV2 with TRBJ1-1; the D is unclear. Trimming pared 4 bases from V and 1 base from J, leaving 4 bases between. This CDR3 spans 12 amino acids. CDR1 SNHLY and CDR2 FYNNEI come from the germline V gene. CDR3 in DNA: TGTGCCAGCAGTGGACCGAACACTGAAGCTTTCTTT. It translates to CASSGPNTEAFF. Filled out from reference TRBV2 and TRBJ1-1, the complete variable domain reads EPEVTQTPSHQVTQMGQEVILRCVPISNHLYFYWYRQILGQKVEFLVSFYNNEISEKSEIFDDQFSVERPDGSNFTLKIRSTKLEDSAMYFCASSGPNTEAFFGQGTRLTVV.

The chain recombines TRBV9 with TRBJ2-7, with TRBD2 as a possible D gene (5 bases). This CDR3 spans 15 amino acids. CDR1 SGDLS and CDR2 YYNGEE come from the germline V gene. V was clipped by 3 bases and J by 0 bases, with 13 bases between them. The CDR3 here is CASSARTGSSYEQYF. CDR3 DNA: TGTGCCAGCAGCGCGCGGACGGGAAGCTCCTACGAGCAGTACTTC.

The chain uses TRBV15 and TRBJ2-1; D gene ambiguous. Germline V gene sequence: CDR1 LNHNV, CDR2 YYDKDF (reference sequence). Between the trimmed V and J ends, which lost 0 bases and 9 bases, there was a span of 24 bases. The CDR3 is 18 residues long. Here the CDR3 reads CATSRDLKDGPVSGEQFF. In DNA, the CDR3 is TGTGCCACCAGCAGAGACCTCAAGGACGGCCCTGTCTCGGGTGAGCAGTTCTTC.

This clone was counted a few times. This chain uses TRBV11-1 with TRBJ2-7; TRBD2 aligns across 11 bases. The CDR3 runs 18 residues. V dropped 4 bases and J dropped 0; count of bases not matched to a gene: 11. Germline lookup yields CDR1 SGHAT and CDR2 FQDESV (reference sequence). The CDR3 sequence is CASSWALLTSGVSYEQYF. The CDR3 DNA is TGTGCCAGCAGCTGGGCGCTCCTGACTAGCGGGGTCTCCTACGAGCAGTACTTC.

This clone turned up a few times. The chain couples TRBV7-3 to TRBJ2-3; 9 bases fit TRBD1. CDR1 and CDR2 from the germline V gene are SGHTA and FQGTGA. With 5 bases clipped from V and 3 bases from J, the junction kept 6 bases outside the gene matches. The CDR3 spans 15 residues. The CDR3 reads CASSDRDRVTDTQYF. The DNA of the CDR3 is TGTGCCAGCAGCGACCGGGACAGGGTAACAGATACGCAGTATTTT.

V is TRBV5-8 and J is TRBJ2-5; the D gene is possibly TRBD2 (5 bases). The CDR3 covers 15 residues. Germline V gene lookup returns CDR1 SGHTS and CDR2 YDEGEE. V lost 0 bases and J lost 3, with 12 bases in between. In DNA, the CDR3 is TGTGCCAGCAGCTTGGCGATCAGCGGTGAAGAGACCCAGTACTTC. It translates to CASSLAISGEETQYF.

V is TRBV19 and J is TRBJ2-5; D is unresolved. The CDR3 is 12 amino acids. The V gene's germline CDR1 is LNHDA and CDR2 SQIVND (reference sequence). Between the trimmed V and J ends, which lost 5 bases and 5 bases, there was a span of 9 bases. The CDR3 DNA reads TGTGCCAGTAGTCAACGCCGGGAGACCCAGTACTTC. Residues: CASSQRRETQYF. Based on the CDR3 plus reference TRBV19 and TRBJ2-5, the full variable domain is DGGITQSPKYLFRKEGQNVTLSCEQNLNHDAMYWYRQDPGQGLRLIYYSQIVNDFQKGDIAEGYSVSREKKESFPLTVTSAQKNPTAFYLCASSQRRETQYFGPGTRLLVL.